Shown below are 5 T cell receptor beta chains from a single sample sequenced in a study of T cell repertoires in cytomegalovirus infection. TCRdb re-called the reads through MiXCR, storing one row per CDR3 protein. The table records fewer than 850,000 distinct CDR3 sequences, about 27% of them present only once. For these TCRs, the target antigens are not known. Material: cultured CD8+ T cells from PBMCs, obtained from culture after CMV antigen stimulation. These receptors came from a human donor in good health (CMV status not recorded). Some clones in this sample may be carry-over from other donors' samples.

This CDR3 reads CASSFSLQGARQYF. The CDR3 DNA follows: TGTGCCAGCAGTTTTAGCTTACAGGGGGCTAGGCAGTATTTT. V and J are TRBV28 and TRBJ2-3, with TRBD1 matching 9 bases. CDR1 MDHEN and CDR2 SYDVKM come from the germline V gene. The V gene end was trimmed by 3 bases and the J gene end by 11 bases; junction bases not matched to a gene: 9. The CDR3 runs to 14 residues. The complete variable domain, with remaining parts taken from reference TRBV28 and TRBJ2-3, reads DVKVTQSSRYLVKRTGEKVFLECVQDMDHENMFWYRQDPGLGLRLIYFSYDVKMKEKGDIPEGYSVSREKKERFSLILESASTNQTSMYLCASSFSLQGARQYFGPGTRLTVL.

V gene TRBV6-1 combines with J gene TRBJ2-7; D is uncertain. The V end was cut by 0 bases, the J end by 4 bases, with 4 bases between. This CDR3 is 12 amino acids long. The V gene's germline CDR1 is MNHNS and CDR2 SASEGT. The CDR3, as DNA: TGTGCCAGCAGTGAAGCACCGTACGAGCAGTACTTC. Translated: CASSEAPYEQYF.

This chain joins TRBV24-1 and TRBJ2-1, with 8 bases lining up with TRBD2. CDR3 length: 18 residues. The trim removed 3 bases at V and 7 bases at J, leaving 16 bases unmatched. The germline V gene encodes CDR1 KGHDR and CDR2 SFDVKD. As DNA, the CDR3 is TGTGCCACCAGTGATAAAAGCAAAGGCGGGGGGTCTAAAAATGAGCAGTTCTTC. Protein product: CATSDKSKGGGSKNEQFF.

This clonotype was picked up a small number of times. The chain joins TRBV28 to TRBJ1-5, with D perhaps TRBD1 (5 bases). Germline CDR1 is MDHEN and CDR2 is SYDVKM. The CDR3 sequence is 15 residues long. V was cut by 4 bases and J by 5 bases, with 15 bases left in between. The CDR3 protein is CASSYPRDLHQPQHF. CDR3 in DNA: TGTGCCAGCAGTTACCCCAGGGATCTTCATCAGCCCCAGCATTTT.

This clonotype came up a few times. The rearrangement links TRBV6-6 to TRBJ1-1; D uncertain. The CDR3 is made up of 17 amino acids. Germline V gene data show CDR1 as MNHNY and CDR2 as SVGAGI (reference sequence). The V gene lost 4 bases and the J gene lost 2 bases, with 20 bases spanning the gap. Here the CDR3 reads CASSFALVRNLNTEAFF. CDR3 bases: TGTGCCAGCAGTTTTGCCCTAGTCAGGAACTTAAACACTGAAGCTTTCTTT.